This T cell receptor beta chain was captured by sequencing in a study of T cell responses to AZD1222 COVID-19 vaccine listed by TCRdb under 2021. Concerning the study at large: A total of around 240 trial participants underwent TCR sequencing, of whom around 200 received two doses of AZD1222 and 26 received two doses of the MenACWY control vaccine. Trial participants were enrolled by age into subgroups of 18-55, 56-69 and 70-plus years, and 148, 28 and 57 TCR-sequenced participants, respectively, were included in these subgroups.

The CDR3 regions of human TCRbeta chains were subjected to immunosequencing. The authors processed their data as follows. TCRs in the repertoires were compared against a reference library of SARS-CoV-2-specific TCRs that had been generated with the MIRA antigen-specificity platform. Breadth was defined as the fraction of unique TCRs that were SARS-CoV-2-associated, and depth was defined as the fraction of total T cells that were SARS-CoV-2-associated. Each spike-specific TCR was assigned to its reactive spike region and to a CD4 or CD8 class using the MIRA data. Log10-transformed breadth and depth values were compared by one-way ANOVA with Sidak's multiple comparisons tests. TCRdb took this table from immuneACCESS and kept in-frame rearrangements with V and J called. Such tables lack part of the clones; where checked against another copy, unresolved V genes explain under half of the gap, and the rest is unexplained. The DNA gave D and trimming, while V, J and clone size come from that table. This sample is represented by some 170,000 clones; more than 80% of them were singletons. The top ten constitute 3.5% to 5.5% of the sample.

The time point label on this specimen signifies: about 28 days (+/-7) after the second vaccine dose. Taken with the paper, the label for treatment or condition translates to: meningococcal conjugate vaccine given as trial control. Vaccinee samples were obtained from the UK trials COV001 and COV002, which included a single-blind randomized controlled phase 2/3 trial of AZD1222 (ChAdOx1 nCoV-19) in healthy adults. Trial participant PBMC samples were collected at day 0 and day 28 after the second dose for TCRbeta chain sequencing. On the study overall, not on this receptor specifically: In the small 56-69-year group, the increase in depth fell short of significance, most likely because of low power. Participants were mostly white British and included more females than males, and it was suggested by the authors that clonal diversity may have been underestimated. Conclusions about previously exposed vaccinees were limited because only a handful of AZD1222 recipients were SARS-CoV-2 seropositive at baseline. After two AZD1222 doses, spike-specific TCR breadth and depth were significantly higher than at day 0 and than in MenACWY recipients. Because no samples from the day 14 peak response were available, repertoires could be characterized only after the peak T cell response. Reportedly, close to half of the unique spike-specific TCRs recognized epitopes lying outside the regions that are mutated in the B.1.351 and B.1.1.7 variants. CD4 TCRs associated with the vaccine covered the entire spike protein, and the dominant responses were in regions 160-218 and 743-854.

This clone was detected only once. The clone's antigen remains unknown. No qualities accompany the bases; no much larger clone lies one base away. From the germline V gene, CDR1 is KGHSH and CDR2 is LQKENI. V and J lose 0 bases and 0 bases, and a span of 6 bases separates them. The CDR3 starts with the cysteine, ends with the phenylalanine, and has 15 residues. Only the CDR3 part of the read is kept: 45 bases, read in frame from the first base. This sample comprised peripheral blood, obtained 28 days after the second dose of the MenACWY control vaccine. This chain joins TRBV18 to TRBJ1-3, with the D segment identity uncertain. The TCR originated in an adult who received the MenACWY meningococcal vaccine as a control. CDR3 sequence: CASSPPGSSGNTIYF. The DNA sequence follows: TGTGCCAGCTCACCACCGGGAAGCTCTGGAAACACCATATATTTT.